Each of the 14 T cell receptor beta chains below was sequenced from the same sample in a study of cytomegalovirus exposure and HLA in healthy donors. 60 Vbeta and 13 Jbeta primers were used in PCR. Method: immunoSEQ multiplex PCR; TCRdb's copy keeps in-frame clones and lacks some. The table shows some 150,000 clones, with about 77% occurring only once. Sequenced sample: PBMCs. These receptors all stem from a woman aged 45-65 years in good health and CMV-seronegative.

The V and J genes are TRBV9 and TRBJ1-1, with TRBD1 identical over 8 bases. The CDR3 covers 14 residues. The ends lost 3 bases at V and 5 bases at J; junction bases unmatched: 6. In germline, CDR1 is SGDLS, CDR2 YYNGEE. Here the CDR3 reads CASSDRQGNTEAFF. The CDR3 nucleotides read TGTGCCAGCAGCGACAGACAGGGGAATACTGAAGCTTTCTTT.

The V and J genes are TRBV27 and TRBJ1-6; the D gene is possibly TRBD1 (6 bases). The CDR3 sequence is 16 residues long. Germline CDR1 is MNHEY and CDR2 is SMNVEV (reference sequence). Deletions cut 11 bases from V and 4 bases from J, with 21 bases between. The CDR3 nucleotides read TGTGCCGTCGGATGGGACACTAGAAAGTATAATTCACCCCTCCACTTT. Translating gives CAVGWDTRKYNSPLHF.

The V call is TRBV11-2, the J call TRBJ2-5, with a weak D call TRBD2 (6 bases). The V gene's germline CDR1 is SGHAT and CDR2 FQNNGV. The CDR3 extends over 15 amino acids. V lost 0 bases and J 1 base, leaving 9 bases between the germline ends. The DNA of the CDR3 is TGTGCCAGCAGCTTAGATCAAGCGGGCCAAGAGACCCAGTACTTC. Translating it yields CASSLDQAGQETQYF.

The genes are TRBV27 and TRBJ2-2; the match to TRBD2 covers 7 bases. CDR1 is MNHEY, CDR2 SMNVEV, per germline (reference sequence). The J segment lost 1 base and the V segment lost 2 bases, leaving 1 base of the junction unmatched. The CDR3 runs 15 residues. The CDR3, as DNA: TGTGCCAGCAGTTTAGAGCGGGGGAACACCGGGGAGCTGTTTTTT. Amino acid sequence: CASSLERGNTGELFF.

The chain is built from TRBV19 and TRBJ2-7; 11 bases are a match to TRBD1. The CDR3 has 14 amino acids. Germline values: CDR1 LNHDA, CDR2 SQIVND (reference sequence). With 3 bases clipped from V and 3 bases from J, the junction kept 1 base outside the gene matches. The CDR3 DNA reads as TGTGCCAGTAGTATCGGGACAGGGGGCTACGAGCAGTACTTC. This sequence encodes CASSIGTGGYEQYF. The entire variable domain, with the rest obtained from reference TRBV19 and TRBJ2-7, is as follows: DGGITQSPKYLFRKEGQNVTLSCEQNLNHDAMYWYRQDPGQGLRLIYYSQIVNDFQKGDIAEGYSVSREKKESFPLTVTSAQKNPTAFYLCASSIGTGGYEQYFGPGTRLTVT.

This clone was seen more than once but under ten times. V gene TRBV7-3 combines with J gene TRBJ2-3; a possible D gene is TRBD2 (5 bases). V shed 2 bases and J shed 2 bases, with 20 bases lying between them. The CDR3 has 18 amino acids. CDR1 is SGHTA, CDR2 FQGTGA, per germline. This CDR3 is CASSLWSVGSGPTDTQYF. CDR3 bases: TGTGCCAGCAGCTTATGGTCGGTCGGAAGCGGTCCCACAGATACGCAGTATTTT.

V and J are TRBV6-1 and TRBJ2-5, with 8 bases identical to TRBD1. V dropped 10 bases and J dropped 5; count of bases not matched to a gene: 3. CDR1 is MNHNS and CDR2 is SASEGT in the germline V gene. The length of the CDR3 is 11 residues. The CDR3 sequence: CATRTGETQYF. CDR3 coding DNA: TGTGCCACCCGGACAGGGGAGACCCAGTACTTC.

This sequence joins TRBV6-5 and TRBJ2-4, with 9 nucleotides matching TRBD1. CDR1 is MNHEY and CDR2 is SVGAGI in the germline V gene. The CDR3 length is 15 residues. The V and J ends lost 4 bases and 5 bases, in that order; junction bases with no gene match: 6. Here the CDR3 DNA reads TGTGCCAGCAGTTCCTCCGGGACAGGGCAAAACATTCAGTACTTC. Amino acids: CASSSSGTGQNIQYF.

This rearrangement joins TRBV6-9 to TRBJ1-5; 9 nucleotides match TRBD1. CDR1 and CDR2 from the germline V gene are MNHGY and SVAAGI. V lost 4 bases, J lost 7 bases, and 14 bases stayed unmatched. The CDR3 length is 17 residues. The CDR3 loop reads CASSLDAGTGLRQPQHF. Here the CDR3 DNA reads TGTGCCAGCAGTTTGGATGCCGGGACAGGGTTACGACAGCCCCAGCATTTT.

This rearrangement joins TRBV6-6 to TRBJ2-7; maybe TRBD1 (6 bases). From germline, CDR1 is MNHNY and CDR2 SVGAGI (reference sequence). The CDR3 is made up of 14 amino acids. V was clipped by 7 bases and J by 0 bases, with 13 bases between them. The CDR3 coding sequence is TGTGCCAGCAACGACGGGACACCCTCCTACGAGCAGTACTTC. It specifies CASNDGTPSYEQYF.

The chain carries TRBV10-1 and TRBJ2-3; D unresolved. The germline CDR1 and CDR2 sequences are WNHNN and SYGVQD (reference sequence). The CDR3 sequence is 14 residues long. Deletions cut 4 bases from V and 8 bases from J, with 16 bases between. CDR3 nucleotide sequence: TGCGCCAGCAGTGCTGAAGCGCCTTCTTCTACGCAGTATTTT. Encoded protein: CASSAEAPSSTQYF.

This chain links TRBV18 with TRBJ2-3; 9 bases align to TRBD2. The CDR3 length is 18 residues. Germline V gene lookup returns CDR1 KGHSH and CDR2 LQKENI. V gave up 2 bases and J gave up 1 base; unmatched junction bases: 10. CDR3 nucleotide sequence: TGTGCCAGCTCACCATCGGGCGGGGGGGCACGTGGCACAGATACGCAGTATTTT. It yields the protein CASSPSGGGARGTDTQYF.

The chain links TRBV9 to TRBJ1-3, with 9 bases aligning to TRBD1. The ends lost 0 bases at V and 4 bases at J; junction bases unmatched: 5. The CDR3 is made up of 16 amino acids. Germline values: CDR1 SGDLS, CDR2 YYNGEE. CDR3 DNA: TGTGCCAGCAGCGTAGGGGGACAGGGATCCGGAAACACCATATATTTT. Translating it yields CASSVGGQGSGNTIYF.

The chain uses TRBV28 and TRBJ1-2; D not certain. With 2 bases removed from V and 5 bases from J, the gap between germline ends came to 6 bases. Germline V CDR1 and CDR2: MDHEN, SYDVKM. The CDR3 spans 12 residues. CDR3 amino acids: CASSLNSYGYTF. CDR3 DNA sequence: TGTGCCAGCAGTTTAAACAGTTATGGCTACACCTTC.